The rows below give T cell receptor beta chains drawn from one sample of a study of T cell repertoires in cytomegalovirus infection. TCRdb passed the reads through MiXCR, listing each CDR3 protein once. The sample has 310,000 or so distinct CDR3 sequences, roughly 26% seen once. The sequenced material came from PBMCs. The receptor set was obtained from a human donor in good health (CMV status not recorded). Some clones in this sample may be carry-over from other donors' samples. Both conserved end residues are part of each CDR3. Each record gives: J gene, clone size, V gene, D gene, CDR3 protein, CDR3 DNA. A D gene is named only where the DNA matches it firmly. Size values are once, few and many counts, or a class for expanded clones, and some rows have none.

TRBJ1-1 many TRBV7-2 . CASSHSRSEAFF TGTGCCAGCAGTCACAGCCGCTCTGAGGCTTTCTTT
TRBJ2-1 . TRBV19 . CASSEGPSEGEQFF TGTGCCAGTAGTGAGGGTCCTAGCGAGGGTGAGCAGTTCTTC
TRBJ1-1 few TRBV7-6 TRBD1 CASSNRDRATEAFF TGTGCCAGCAGCAACCGGGACAGGGCCACTGAAGCTTTCTTT
TRBJ1-1 once TRBV5-1 TRBD1 CASSTTPTGGYDTEAFF TGCGCCAGCAGCACCACACCGACAGGGGGCTATGACACTGAAGCTTTCTTT
TRBJ2-2 few TRBV28 . CASSFSPLAGWSNTGELFF TGTGCCAGCAGTTTCTCCCCTTTGGCGGGGTGGTCGAACACCGGGGAGCTGTTTTTT
TRBJ2-4 . TRBV20-1 . CSAREGAVAADIQYF TGCAGTGCTAGAGAGGGAGCGGTCGCGGCGGACATTCAGTACTTC
TRBJ1-3 . TRBV18 TRBD1 CASSLSTGTSGNTIYF TGTGCCAGCTCACTATCGACAGGGACCTCTGGAAACACCATATATTTT
TRBJ2-7 . TRBV7-8 . CASSSPLRRQAGDSYEQYF TGTGCCAGCAGCTCACCCCTACGCCGTCAGGCAGGGGACTCATACGAGCAGTACTTC
TRBJ1-1 . TRBV11-2 . CASGSTGTEAFF TGTGCCAGCGGATCTACGGGCACTGAAGCTTTCTTT
TRBJ1-2 . TRBV6-1 . CASSPGRGYTF TGTGCCAGCAGTCCGGGGCGAGGCTACACCTTC
TRBJ2-5 . TRBV20-1 . CSARKTGRVTQYF TGCAGTGCTAGAAAAACAGGGAGGGTGACCCAGTACTTC
TRBJ2-7 few TRBV29-1 . CSVVGRDSSYEQYF TGCAGCGTTGTTGGGCGGGATTCCTCCTACGAGCAGTACTTC